Following are 7 T cell receptor beta chains from one sample sequenced in a study of cytomegalovirus exposure and HLA in healthy donors. PCR involved 60 Vbeta and 13 Jbeta primers. This table comes from immunoSEQ multiplex PCR, and its TCRdb copy is limited to in-frame clones, with some not included. The table lists about 250,000 clones, 80% of them singletons. Input material: PBMCs. The receptors originated from a girl aged 2 to 10 in good health and CMV-seronegative.

For this clone: Other DNA sequences of this sample code for an identical CDR3. The chain links TRBV9 to TRBJ2-1, with TRBD2 identical over 9 bases. V dropped 2 bases and J dropped 3; count of bases not matched to a gene: 3. The germline V gene encodes CDR1 SGDLS and CDR2 YYNGEE. CDR3 length: 15 residues. Written as DNA, the CDR3 is TGTGCCAGCAGCGTGGGCGGGGGGGACTACAATGAGCAGTTCTTC. This gives the protein CASSVGGGDYNEQFF.

As to this clone: Within the sample, other DNA sequences also encode this same CDR3. CDR3 amino acids: CASSQGDRGNQPQHF. DNA for the CDR3: TGCGCCAGCAGCCAAGGCGACAGGGGGAATCAGCCCCAGCATTTT. The V and J genes are TRBV4-1 and TRBJ1-5, with TRBD1 matching 9 bases. Trimming took 1 base from V and 4 from J; bases not matched to a gene: 2. Germline CDR1 is MGHRA and CDR2 is YSYEKL. The CDR3 covers 15 residues.

The V and J genes are TRBV30 and TRBJ2-7; 10 nucleotides line up with TRBD1. The germline gives CDR1 GTSNPN, CDR2 SVGIG (reference sequence). Trimming removed 2 bases from V and 5 bases from J; junction bases left unmatched: 6. The CDR3 contains 14 residues. CDR3 DNA sequence: TGTGCCTGGAGTCCCGGGACAGGGGTCCACGAGCAGTACTTC. The encoded protein is CAWSPGTGVHEQYF.

In this sample, this clone turned up a few times. The rearrangement joins TRBV6-4 to TRBJ2-1, with 15 bases aligning to TRBD2. V lost 5 bases to trimming and J lost 10 bases; unmatched junction nucleotides: 6. Germline V gene lookup returns CDR1 MRHNA and CDR2 SNTAGT. The CDR3 length is 15 residues. CDR3 residues: CASSRTSGGVSEQFF. Here the CDR3 DNA reads TGTGCCAGCAGTAGGACTAGCGGGGGGGTGAGCGAGCAGTTCTTC.

V usage is TRBV13 and J usage is TRBJ2-5; 11 nucleotides agree with TRBD2. The J call may be incorrect, as the DNA end agrees better with TRBJ2-7. CDR3 size: 15 residues. Germline values: CDR1 PRHDT, CDR2 FYEKMQ (reference sequence). CDR3 sequence (DNA): TGTGCCAGCAGCTCCGGACTAGCGGGTACCTACGAGCAGTACTTC. Protein: CASSSGLAGTYEQYF.

The chain employs TRBV27 and TRBJ1-6; D gene uncertain. V was shortened by 2 bases and J by 7 bases, with 15 bases between the two germline ends. CDR1 is MNHEY and CDR2 is SMNVEV in the germline V gene (reference sequence). CDR3 length equals 16 residues. Written as DNA, the CDR3 is TGTGCCAGCAGTTTAGATTCGACACAAATCAATTCACCCCTCCACTTT. Translated: CASSLDSTQINSPLHF.

This clone has just one count. The rearrangement joins TRBV7-2 to TRBJ1-2; TRBD1 is a possible D gene (5 bases). The CDR3 has 14 amino acids. With 6 bases removed from V and 1 base from J, the gap between germline ends came to 12 bases. CDR1 is SGHTA, CDR2 FQGNSA, per germline. CDR3 sequence: CASREGWGNYGYTF. The CDR3 region has the DNA TGTGCCAGCAGGGAGGGGTGGGGTAACTATGGCTACACCTTC. The variable domain in full, completed from reference TRBV7-2 and TRBJ1-2, reads GAGVSQSPSNKVTEKGKDVELRCDPISGHTALYWYRQSLGQGLEFLIYFQGNSAPDKSGLPSDRFSAERTGGSVSTLTIQRTQQEDSAVYLCASREGWGNYGYTFGSGTRLTVV.